The 10 T cell receptor beta chains listed next were all sequenced from one sample in a study of blood T cells in healthy people across ages (dated by TCRdb to about 2015). To prepare the library, 5' RACE was applied. TCRdb names Illumina HiSeq 2500 as the instrument used. A second PCR of roughly 6 to 11 cycles was run with a J-beta primer mix and a sample-barcoded 5' primer. TCRdb's own reprocessing of the public reads used fastp at Q25 and MiXCR and kept productive beta chains. Here each entry gathers all rows of one CDR3 protein and keeps the most common genes and DNA. This sample is represented by 850,000 to 1,000,000 distinct CDR3 sequences; around 54% of them were singletons. 20% to 25% of the sample is in the top ten clones. The sample taken for sequencing was blood. The receptor set was obtained from a woman aged 55 to 70 in good health.

This chain connects TRBV2 to TRBJ1-1; D uncertain. This CDR3 is 12 amino acids long. Deletions cut 8 bases from V and 3 bases from J, with 10 bases between. Per the germline V gene, CDR1 is SNHLY and CDR2 is FYNNEI. The CDR3 nucleotides are TGTGCCAGCTCTCGACGGTACACTGAAGCTTTCTTT. Its protein product is CASSRRYTEAFF. The whole variable domain, filled in from reference TRBV2 and TRBJ1-1, reads EPEVTQTPSHQVTQMGQEVILRCVPISNHLYFYWYRQILGQKVEFLVSFYNNEISEKSEIFDDQFSVERPDGSNFTLKIRSTKLEDSAMYFCASSRRYTEAFFGQGTRLTVV.

The chain couples TRBV5-5 to TRBJ2-1, with D maybe TRBD2 (6 bases). This CDR3 region has 15 residues. Germline CDR1 reads SGHKS; CDR2 reads YYEKEE (reference sequence). V was clipped by 7 bases and J by 2 bases, with 16 bases between them. CDR3 sequence: CASLPLSGPYNEQFF. CDR3 bases: TGTGCCAGCCTCCCACTCAGCGGGCCCTACAATGAGCAGTTCTTC.

This clonotype occurred once. V is TRBV28 and J is TRBJ2-3; 7 bases align to TRBD2. The CDR3 sequence is 17 residues long. Germline V gene sequence: CDR1 MDHEN, CDR2 SYDVKM. The junction had 10 bases not matched to a gene; V was cut back by 4 bases and J by 0 bases. This CDR3 reads CASSSHPGGPSTDTQYF. CDR3 coding DNA: TGTGCCAGCAGTTCCCATCCGGGAGGACCTAGCACAGATACGCAGTATTTT. The full variable domain, with the rest looked up from reference TRBV28 and TRBJ2-3, is DVKVTQSSRYLVKRTGEKVFLECVQDMDHENMFWYRQDPGLGLRLIYFSYDVKMKEKGDIPEGYSVSREKKERFSLILESASTNQTSMYLCASSSHPGGPSTDTQYFGPGTRLTVL.

In regard to this clonotype: The junction departs from germline at one end; a sequencing error may be responsible. The J gene is TRBJ2-5, the V gene TRBV18; 8 nucleotides agree with TRBD1. This CDR3 contains 16 residues. Germline assignment: CDR1 KGHSH and CDR2 LQKENI. CDR3 in amino acids: CASPPLGTGPQETQYF. As DNA, the CDR3 is TGTGCCAGCCCACCACTCGGGACAGGACCTCAAGAGACCCAGTACTTC.

This clonotype was seen more than once but under ten times. The chain uses TRBV11-2 and TRBJ2-7; perhaps TRBD2 as D (5 bases). CDR3 size: 15 residues. Germline loops: CDR1 SGHAT, CDR2 FQNNGV. V lost 5 bases to trimming and J lost 5 bases, with 19 bases between them. CDR3 in amino acids: CASSPRAGDRNEQYF. The CDR3 DNA reads TGTGCCAGCAGCCCGCGCGCGGGCGATCGGAACGAGCAGTACTTC. Together with reference TRBV11-2 and TRBJ2-7, the CDR3 gives the full variable domain: EAGVAQSPRYKIIEKRQSVAFWCNPISGHATLYWYQQILGQGPKLLIQFQNNGVVDDSQLPKDRFSAERLKGVDSTLKIQPAKLEDSAVYLCASSPRAGDRNEQYFGPGTRLTVT.

This sequence joins TRBV7-9 and TRBJ2-7, with D possibly matching TRBD2 (6 bases). CDR3 length equals 18 residues. Germline-derived CDR1 and CDR2 are SEHNR and FQNEAQ (reference sequence). V was clipped by 4 bases and J by 0 bases, with 22 bases between them. CDR3 loop: CASSSGQSAGLGSYEQYF. The CDR3 DNA reads TGTGCCAGCAGCTCCGGCCAATCTGCGGGACTGGGCTCCTACGAGCAGTACTTC.

The V call is TRBV28, the J call TRBJ2-5; the match to TRBD2 covers 13 bases. Germline V lookup: CDR1 MDHEN, CDR2 SYDVKM. The CDR3 sequence is 14 residues long. Trimming at V came to 10 bases and at J to 5 bases, leaving 7 bases not matched to a gene. The CDR3 DNA reads as TGTGCCACCCACACTAGCGGGAGGGGGGAGACCCAGTACTTC. It yields the protein CATHTSGRGETQYF.

The chain links TRBV20-1 to TRBJ2-5; D perhaps matches TRBD2 (5 bases). Trimming removed 3 bases from V and 1 base from J, with 18 bases in between. Germline V gene data show CDR1 as DFQATT and CDR2 as SNEGSKA (reference sequence). The CDR3 runs 16 residues. As DNA, the CDR3 is TGCAGTGCTAGTAGCGTTTACAGAGACCTCCAAGAGACCCAGTACTTC. As protein: CSASSVYRDLQETQYF.

V gene TRBV12-3 or TRBV12-4 combines with J gene TRBJ1-2; TRBD1 matches at 7 bases. The CDR3 length is 15 residues. The J segment lost 0 bases and the V segment lost 6 bases, leaving 7 bases of the junction unmatched. The CDR3 sequence is CASSPGDRANYGYTF. In nucleotides, the CDR3 is TGTGCCAGCAGCCCCGGGGACAGAGCTAACTATGGCTACACCTTC.

This clonotype was counted a few times. The CDR3 spells CASSQVGALGTDTQYF. The CDR3 DNA reads as TGTGCCAGCAGCCAAGTTGGAGCTTTGGGCACAGATACGCAGTATTTT. V and J are TRBV4-2 and TRBJ2-3, with D hard to call. This CDR3 has 16 amino acids. Germline V gene data show CDR1 as LGHNA and CDR2 as YNFKEQ. Trimming took off 1 base at V and 1 base at J, with 12 bases between the two ends.